This T cell receptor beta chain was documented in a study of regulatory T cells in long-lasting Graves disease. Study as a whole: The term persistent Graves' disease signified upward of 5 years on antithyroid drugs with positive TSH receptor antibodies. Study-wide results and caveats: Investigators studied peripheral blood only, not thyroid tissue.

Documented time point: persistent/refractory GD, antithyroid drugs over 5 years with positive TRAb. Construction of the TCR library relied on RNA isolated from PBMCs. Xi'an, China, was home to the endocrinology department that provided patients. iRepertoire HTBI primers and Arm-PCR of CDR3 regions built TCR beta libraries. TCRdb reprocessed the multiplex PCR reads via MiXCR and lists one record per CDR3 protein. The repertoire consists of roughly 400,000 distinct CDR3 sequences, with less than 25% occurring once and the leading ten covering roughly 20%. This clonotype was found a few times. What it binds is unknown. V was cut by 6 bases and J by 10 bases, with 19 bases left in between. Germline V CDR1 and CDR2: MNHNS, SASEGT. This CDR3 region has 15 residues.

This clonotype was sampled from a female donor with Graves disease. The sequenced sample was peripheral blood mononuclear cells (PBMCs), obtained when the disease was refractory, from a patient treated with antithyroid drugs. The chain joins TRBV6-1 to TRBJ1-6; D possibly corresponds to TRBD1 (5 bases). The CDR3 DNA sequence: TGTGCCAGCAGCCAAGACAGTGCCGCGCGATCACCCCTCCACTTT. Amino acids: CASSQDSAARSPLHF.